A single sample is the source of the 15 T cell receptor beta chains below, sequenced in a study of blood T cell repertoires in COVID-19. Only in-frame clones appear in the TCRdb table, and some are missing; sequencing was by immunoSEQ multiplex PCR. The sample shows around 37,000 clones, around 89% of them seen only once. The sequencing sample was made of peripheral blood. The receptors originated from a man aged 55 to 70 with active or convalescent COVID-19.

The J gene is TRBJ2-7, the V gene TRBV9, with unresolved D. Trimming removed 0 bases from V and 0 bases from J, with 10 bases in between. Germline loops: CDR1 SGDLS, CDR2 YYNGEE. The CDR3 consists of 15 residues. The CDR3 sequence is CASSVASGLSYEQYF. CDR3 coding DNA: TGTGCCAGCAGCGTAGCATCCGGTCTCTCCTACGAGCAGTACTTC.

There are a few counts of this clone. V gene TRBV2 combines with J gene TRBJ1-2; 8 bases align to TRBD1. The germline V gene encodes CDR1 SNHLY and CDR2 FYNNEI. The CDR3 totals 13 residues. After removal of 7 bases from V and 5 bases from J, the junction contained 6 bases not matched to a gene. This CDR3 is CASTPDRVYGYTF. The CDR3 DNA sequence: TGTGCCAGCACCCCGGACAGGGTTTATGGCTACACCTTC. The entire variable domain, with the rest obtained from reference TRBV2 and TRBJ1-2, is as follows: EPEVTQTPSHQVTQMGQEVILRCVPISNHLYFYWYRQILGQKVEFLVSFYNNEISEKSEIFDDQFSVERPDGSNFTLKIRSTKLEDSAMYFCASTPDRVYGYTFGSGTRLTVV.

This clone has a single count. The rearrangement uses TRBV19 and TRBJ1-5, with D uncertain. The CDR3 has 15 residues. Trimming stripped 3 bases from V and 3 bases from J, with 12 bases between. Germline CDR1 reads LNHDA; CDR2 reads SQIVND (reference sequence). CDR3: CASSIPPVPNQPQHF. As DNA, the CDR3 is TGTGCCAGTAGTATTCCACCGGTCCCCAATCAGCCCCAGCATTTT.

J is TRBJ2-7 and V is TRBV4-3; 11 bases agree with TRBD2. CDR3 length: 17 residues. V shed 3 bases, J shed 0 bases, and the junction held 7 bases outside the gene matches. Per the germline V gene, CDR1 is LGHNA and CDR2 is YSLEER. Written as DNA, the CDR3 is TGCGCCAGCAGCCAGGTTCATACTAGCGGGAGCTCCTACGAGCAGTACTTC. Its translation: CASSQVHTSGSSYEQYF.

V gene TRBV30 combines with J gene TRBJ2-2; tentatively, D is TRBD1 (6 bases). Trimming removed 0 bases at V and 3 bases at J, with 8 bases between. Germline assignment: CDR1 GTSNPN and CDR2 SVGIG (reference sequence). The CDR3 has 14 amino acids. The CDR3, as DNA: TGTGCCTGGAGTGTTGAGGGGGACACCGGGGAGCTGTTTTTT. This encodes CAWSVEGDTGELFF.

This chain uses TRBV6-5 with TRBJ2-1; D remains ambiguous. V dropped 2 bases and J dropped 5 bases, with 10 bases sitting between them. The CDR3 covers 14 residues. Germline V CDR1 and CDR2: MNHEY, SVGAGI. The DNA of the CDR3 is TGTGCCAGCAGTTACGAGTCTAGTCACAATGAGCAGTTCTTC. Encoded protein: CASSYESSHNEQFF.

This clone was observed once. The chain couples TRBV6-6 to TRBJ2-3, with 9 bases matching TRBD2. Germline CDR1 MNHNY, CDR2 SVGAGI (reference sequence). The trim removed 8 bases at V and 2 bases at J, leaving 8 bases unmatched. The CDR3 covers 15 residues. Here the CDR3 reads CASLGGLANTDTQYF. CDR3 DNA sequence: TGTGCCAGCCTAGGGGGACTAGCTAACACAGATACGCAGTATTTT.

The rearrangement joins TRBV18 to TRBJ2-3; D may be TRBD2 (6 bases). Germline V gene lookup returns CDR1 KGHSH and CDR2 LQKENI. The CDR3 is 18 residues long. Trimming pared 2 bases from V and 2 bases from J, leaving 20 bases between. CDR3 in amino acids: CASSPWAPSRRDTDTQYF. CDR3 nucleotide sequence: TGTGCCAGCTCACCATGGGCCCCTAGTCGGCGGGACACAGATACGCAGTATTTT. The variable domain in full, completed from reference TRBV18 and TRBJ2-3, reads NAGVMQNPRHLVRRRGQEARLRCSPMKGHSHVYWYRQLPEEGLKFMVYLQKENIIDESGMPKERFSAEFPKEGPSILRIQQVVRGDSAAYFCASSPWAPSRRDTDTQYFGPGTRLTVL.

DNA of the CDR3: TGTGCCAGCAGCAAAAGACCGGCCGGGAGTAATGAAAAACTGTTTTTT. Translating gives CASSKRPAGSNEKLFF. The chain has TRBV7-8 and TRBJ1-4, with unresolved D. The germline V gene has CDR1 SGHVS and CDR2 FQNEAQ. The CDR3 is 16 amino acids. Trimming removed 5 bases from V and 4 bases from J, with 17 bases in between. Full variable domain (outside the CDR3, taken from reference TRBV7-8 and TRBJ1-4): GAGVSQSPRYKVAKRGQDVALRCDPISGHVSLFWYQQALGQGPEFLTYFQNEAQLDKSGLPSDRFFAERPEGSVSTLKIQRTQQEDSAVYLCASSKRPAGSNEKLFFGSGTQLSVL.

J is TRBJ2-2 and V is TRBV9, with 9 bases lining up with TRBD2. Germline CDR1 SGDLS, CDR2 YYNGEE. There are 17 residues in the CDR3. Trimming took 0 bases from V and 2 from J; bases not matched to a gene: 5. The CDR3 spells CASSVEAGGPNTGELFF. CDR3 bases: TGTGCCAGCAGCGTAGAGGCGGGAGGGCCCAACACCGGGGAGCTGTTTTTT. The variable domain in full, completed from reference TRBV9 and TRBJ2-2, reads DSGVTQTPKHLITATGQRVTLRCSPRSGDLSVYWYQQSLDQGLQFLIQYYNGEERAKGNILERFSAQQFPDLHSELNLSSLELGDSALYFCASSVEAGGPNTGELFFGEGSRLTVL.

This sequence joins TRBV27 and TRBJ2-6, with TRBD2 matching 8 bases. The V and J ends lost 4 bases and 4 bases, in that order; junction bases with no gene match: 9. Per germline, CDR1 MNHEY and CDR2 SMNVEV (reference sequence). The CDR3 is 17 residues long. CDR3 DNA sequence: TGTGCCAGCAGTTCTCTTGTAGCGGGAACGGGGGCCAACGTCCTGACTTTC. Its protein is CASSSLVAGTGANVLTF. The full variable domain, completed using reference TRBV27 and TRBJ2-6, is EAQVTQNPRYLITVTGKKLTVTCSQNMNHEYMSWYRQDPGLGLRQIYYSMNVEVTDKGDVPEGYKVSRKEKRNFPLILESPSPNQTSLYFCASSSLVAGTGANVLTFGAGSRLTVL.

This sequence joins TRBV27 and TRBJ2-1; D is perhaps TRBD1 (5 bases). The CDR3 is 14 amino acids. V dropped 5 bases and J dropped 0 bases, with 8 bases sitting between them. The germline gives CDR1 MNHEY, CDR2 SMNVEV (reference sequence). CDR3 loop: CASSAGYSYNEQFF. Written as DNA, the CDR3 is TGTGCCAGCAGTGCAGGGTACTCCTACAATGAGCAGTTCTTC.

This chain uses TRBV7-2 with TRBJ2-5; 14 positions match TRBD2. With 4 bases clipped from V and 4 bases from J, the junction kept 2 bases outside the gene matches. CDR3 length: 15 amino acids. The germline CDR1 and CDR2 sequences are SGHTA and FQGNSA. The CDR3 region is CASSSGLAGVETQYF. CDR3 nucleotide sequence: TGTGCCAGCAGCTCGGGACTAGCGGGAGTAGAGACCCAGTACTTC.

This chain's CDR3 is CASSPRQGETQYF. Written as DNA, the CDR3 is TGTGCCAGCAGCCCAAGACAGGGGGAGACCCAGTACTTC. The chain is built from TRBV14 and TRBJ2-5, with 8 bases lining up with TRBD1. The CDR3 spans 13 residues. The germline gives CDR1 SGHDN, CDR2 FVKESK. The V segment lost 4 bases and the J segment 5 bases; nucleotides outside the gene matches: 3.

The J gene is TRBJ2-1, the V gene TRBV30; 9 bases are a match to TRBD2. Looked up from germline, CDR1 is GTSNPN and CDR2 is SVGIG (reference sequence). This CDR3 is built from 17 residues. J was trimmed by 4 bases and V by 3 bases; bases with no gene match: 13. This chain's CDR3 is CAWRRGISGSGYNEQFF. The CDR3 coding sequence is TGTGCCTGGAGAAGAGGCATTAGCGGGAGCGGGTACAATGAGCAGTTCTTC.